The 20 T cell receptor beta chains reported below all come from one sample, sequenced in a study of OX40 agonist ivuxolimab in advanced cancers. The table came from immunoSEQ multiplex PCR; TCRdb's copy has only in-frame clones and leaves some out. The table shows around 60,000 clones, with around 90% occurring only once. This specimen was CD4+ or CD8+ T cells sorted from blood, taken in a trial of the OX40 agonist ivuxolimab. Receptor source: an adult with an advanced solid tumor such as melanoma, head and neck, liver or kidney cancer.

The chain links TRBV19 to TRBJ1-4; TRBD1 matches at 11 bases. The V gene end was trimmed by 5 bases and the J gene end by 6 bases; junction bases not matched to a gene: 2. Germline-derived CDR1 and CDR2 are LNHDA and SQIVND (reference sequence). The CDR3 extends over 14 amino acids. CDR3 sequence (DNA): TGTGCCAGTAGTTGGACAGGGGGCGATGAAAAACTGTTTTTT. It encodes CASSWTGGDEKLFF.

The chain is built from TRBV2 and TRBJ1-1; D may be TRBD1 (6 bases). CDR3 length: 16 residues. Germline V lookup: CDR1 SNHLY, CDR2 FYNNEI. Trimming stripped 3 bases from V and 5 bases from J, with 19 bases between. The CDR3 DNA reads TGTGCCAGCAGTGATCCCGGATGGGGGGCGAGGACTGAAGCTTTCTTT. Translating gives CASSDPGWGARTEAFF.

The chain uses TRBV6-5 and TRBJ2-1; D remains ambiguous. This CDR3 has 9 amino acids. Looked up from germline, CDR1 is MNHEY and CDR2 is SVGAGI. Trimming removed 7 bases from V and 7 bases from J, with 2 bases in between. The chain's CDR3 is CASKNEQFF. The DNA of the CDR3 is TGTGCCAGCAAGAATGAGCAGTTCTTC.

The V and J genes are TRBV28 and TRBJ2-5, with 11 positions matching TRBD2. Germline V CDR1 and CDR2: MDHEN, SYDVKM. This CDR3 has 15 amino acids. The ends lost 8 bases at V and 1 base at J; junction bases unmatched: 6. This chain's CDR3 is CASDISGRAQETQYF. CDR3 nucleotides: TGTGCCAGCGATATTAGCGGGAGGGCCCAAGAGACCCAGTACTTC.

The count of this clone is one. The rearrangement uses TRBV28 and TRBJ2-1; 7 nucleotides agree with TRBD2. V shed 8 bases and J 9 bases; nucleotides not matched to a gene: 4. CDR3 length: 11 residues. The V gene's germline CDR1 is MDHEN and CDR2 SYDVKM. The CDR3 region has the DNA TGTGCCAGCGGGGGAGGGTTTGAGCAGTTCTTC. Translated: CASGGGFEQFF.

CDR3 protein: CASSLAGTSAQETQYF. CDR3 sequence (DNA): TGCGCCAGCAGCTTGGCCGGGACATCTGCCCAAGAGACCCAGTACTTC. The chain couples TRBV5-1 to TRBJ2-5; D might be TRBD1 (6 bases). This CDR3 contains 16 residues. Germline CDR1 is SGHRS and CDR2 is YFSETQ. The germline V and J ends were trimmed by 0 bases and 1 base, with 13 bases remaining between them.

This clone was recorded only once. The germline gene is not matched at one end of the junction; a read error may be the cause. J is TRBJ2-7 and V is TRBV29-1, with 7 nucleotides matching TRBD1. CDR3 length equals 13 residues. CDR1 is SQVTM and CDR2 is ANQGSEA in the germline V gene. CDR3: CNVGTGANYEQYF. The CDR3 DNA reads as TGCAACGTTGGTACAGGGGCGAACTACGAGCAGTACTTC.

V is TRBV27 and J is TRBJ1-4, with D possibly being TRBD1 (5 bases). The germline V gene encodes CDR1 MNHEY and CDR2 SMNVEV (reference sequence). The CDR3 covers 17 residues. The V end was cut by 3 bases, the J end by 1 base, with 15 bases between. Here the CDR3 reads CASSLSGRQGTNEKLFF. The DNA of the CDR3 is TGTGCCAGCAGTTTGAGCGGGAGGCAGGGAACTAATGAAAAACTGTTTTTT. Full variable domain (remainder filled in from reference TRBV27 and TRBJ1-4): EAQVTQNPRYLITVTGKKLTVTCSQNMNHEYMSWYRQDPGLGLRQIYYSMNVEVTDKGDVPEGYKVSRKEKRNFPLILESPSPNQTSLYFCASSLSGRQGTNEKLFFGSGTQLSVL.

The chain uses TRBV27 and TRBJ2-3; the D is unclear. This CDR3 comprises 13 residues. V was pared by 8 bases and J by 2 bases, with 11 bases between. The germline CDR1 and CDR2 sequences are MNHEY and SMNVEV (reference sequence). For the CDR3, the DNA is TGTGCCAGCTCCTTTTTAGACACAGATACGCAGTATTTT. This gives the protein CASSFLDTDTQYF.

The chain has TRBV7-9 and TRBJ1-1, with D hard to call. The CDR3 extends over 11 amino acids. V lost 5 bases and J lost 7, with 8 bases in between. Germline V gives CDR1 SEHNR, CDR2 FQNEAQ (reference sequence). The chain's CDR3 is CASSKYNEAFF. The CDR3 DNA reads as TGTGCCAGCAGCAAATATAATGAAGCTTTCTTT.

The V call is TRBV27, the J call TRBJ1-2; the D gene is possibly TRBD1 (6 bases). Trimming removed 8 bases at V and 4 bases at J, with 23 bases between. The CDR3 length is 16 residues. Germline V gene data show CDR1 as MNHEY and CDR2 as SMNVEV (reference sequence). In nucleotides, the CDR3 is TGTGCCAGCTCATCTACCGGGGGGGCAGTGAGCTATGGCTACACCTTC. Amino acids: CASSSTGGAVSYGYTF.

The chain carries TRBV29-1 and TRBJ1-2; D is possibly TRBD1 (6 bases). CDR3 length: 13 amino acids. The germline V and J ends were trimmed by 3 bases and 2 bases, with 10 bases remaining between them. Germline V gene data show CDR1 as SQVTM and CDR2 as ANQGSEA. The CDR3, as DNA: TGCAGCGTTGAGGGGGGCACGAACTATGGCTACACCTTC. Translated, it gives CSVEGGTNYGYTF.

The chain recombines TRBV5-5 with TRBJ2-3; D not certain. The CDR3 spans 12 residues. Germline CDR1 and CDR2: SGHKS and YYEKEE (reference sequence). V was clipped by 2 bases and J by 4 bases, with 5 bases between them. CDR3 region: CASSFWADTQYF. CDR3 in DNA: TGTGCCAGCAGCTTTTGGGCAGATACGCAGTATTTT. The full variable domain, with the rest looked up from reference TRBV5-5 and TRBJ2-3, is DAGVTQSPTHLIKTRGQQVTLRCSPISGHKSVSWYQQVLGQGPQFIFQYYEKEERGRGNFPDRFSARQFPNYSSELNVNALLLGDSALYLCASSFWADTQYFGPGTRLTVL.

The V gene is TRBV9, the J gene TRBJ1-2; D is uncertain. The germline CDR1 and CDR2 sequences are SGDLS and YYNGEE. The V end was cut by 0 bases, the J end by 11 bases, with 8 bases between. The CDR3 length is 11 residues. Written as DNA, the CDR3 is TGTGCCAGCAGCGTAGGGGAGACTTACACCTTC. Translating gives CASSVGETYTF.

The chain recombines TRBV30 with TRBJ1-3; D gene unclear. Trimming cost V 0 bases and J 0 bases, with 6 bases left between them. The germline V gene encodes CDR1 GTSNPN and CDR2 SVGIG (reference sequence). The CDR3 length is 14 residues. The chain's CDR3 is CAWSVNLSGNTIYF. The CDR3 coding sequence is TGTGCCTGGAGTGTCAACCTCTCTGGAAACACCATATATTTT.

The rearrangement links TRBV11-2 to TRBJ1-3, with D possibly matching TRBD1 (5 bases). Trimming took 3 bases from V and 4 from J, leaving 13 bases between them. The CDR3 is 15 residues long. The germline CDR1 and CDR2 sequences are SGHAT and FQNNGV. The CDR3 loop reads CASSFPGQGGNTIYF. CDR3 DNA: TGTGCCAGCAGCTTCCCCGGGCAGGGAGGAAACACCATATATTTT.

This chain connects TRBV19 to TRBJ2-1; TRBD2 might be the D (5 bases). Germline V gene data show CDR1 as LNHDA and CDR2 as SQIVND (reference sequence). The CDR3 is 12 residues long. Deletions cut 1 base from V and 9 bases from J, with 7 bases between. The CDR3 here is CASSIVEGEQFF. For the CDR3, the DNA is TGTGCCAGTAGTATAGTAGAGGGTGAGCAGTTCTTC.

The chain recombines TRBV7-3 with TRBJ2-1; unclear D gene. V was cut by 2 bases and J by 5 bases, with 4 bases left in between. Germline values: CDR1 SGHTA, CDR2 FQGTGA. The CDR3 length is 12 residues. CDR3 in DNA: TGTGCCAGCAGCTTAGCAGACAATGAGCAGTTCTTC. Protein sequence: CASSLADNEQFF. Complete variable domain (other parts from reference TRBV7-3 and TRBJ2-1): GAGVSQTPSNKVTEKGKYVELRCDPISGHTALYWYRQSLGQGPEFLIYFQGTGAADDSGLPNDRFFAVRPEGSVSTLKIQRTERGDSAVYLCASSLADNEQFFGPGTRLTVL.

The rearrangement uses TRBV11-2 and TRBJ2-7, with 8 bases identical to TRBD2. The CDR3 is 15 residues long. V trimming: 3 bases; J trimming: 3 bases; junction bases outside the gene matches: 7. The V gene's germline CDR1 is SGHAT and CDR2 FQNNGV. The DNA of the CDR3 is TGTGCCAGCAGCTTCGGGACTAGTTCTTTCTACGAGCAGTACTTC. Translation gives CASSFGTSSFYEQYF.

V gene TRBV28 combines with J gene TRBJ2-7, with TRBD2 matching 8 bases. This CDR3 is built from 15 residues. J gave up 3 bases and V 3 bases, and 7 bases lay outside the gene matches. Germline CDR1 and CDR2: MDHEN and SYDVKM. The CDR3, as DNA: TGTGCCAGCAGTTTCCGAGCGGGAGTGTACTACGAGCAGTACTTC. This translates into CASSFRAGVYYEQYF.